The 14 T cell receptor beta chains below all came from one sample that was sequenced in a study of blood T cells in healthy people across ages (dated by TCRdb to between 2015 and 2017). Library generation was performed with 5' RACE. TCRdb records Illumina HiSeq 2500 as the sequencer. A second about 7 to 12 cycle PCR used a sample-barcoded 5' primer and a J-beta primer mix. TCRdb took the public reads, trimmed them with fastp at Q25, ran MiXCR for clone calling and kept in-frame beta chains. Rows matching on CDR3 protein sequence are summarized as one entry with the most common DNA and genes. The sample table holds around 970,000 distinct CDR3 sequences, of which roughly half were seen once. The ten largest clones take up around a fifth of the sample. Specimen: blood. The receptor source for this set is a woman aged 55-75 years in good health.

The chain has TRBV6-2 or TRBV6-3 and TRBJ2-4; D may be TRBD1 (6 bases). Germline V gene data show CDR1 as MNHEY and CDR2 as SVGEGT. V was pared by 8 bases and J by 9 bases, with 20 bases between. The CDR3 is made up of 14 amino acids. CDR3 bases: TGTGCCAGCGGTGGACAGCCCGAGTTTGGCATTCAGTACTTC. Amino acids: CASGGQPEFGIQYF.

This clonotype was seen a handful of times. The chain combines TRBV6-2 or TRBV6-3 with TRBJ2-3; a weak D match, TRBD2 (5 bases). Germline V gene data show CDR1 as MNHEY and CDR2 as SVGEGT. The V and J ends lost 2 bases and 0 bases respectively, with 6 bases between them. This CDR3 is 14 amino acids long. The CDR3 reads CASSYERSTDTQYF. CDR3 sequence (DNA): TGTGCCAGCAGTTACGAGCGGAGCACAGATACGCAGTATTTT.

CDR3 sequence reads: CASKRTSGIAGDEQYF. The CDR3 nucleotides are TGTGCCAGCAAGCGGACTAGCGGGATCGCCGGGGACGAGCAGTACTTC. The V and J genes are TRBV6-2 or TRBV6-3 and TRBJ2-7, with 12 bases matching TRBD2. Germline V gives CDR1 MNHEY, CDR2 SVGEGT. CDR3 size: 16 residues. The J segment lost 5 bases and the V segment lost 7 bases, leaving 12 bases of the junction unmatched.

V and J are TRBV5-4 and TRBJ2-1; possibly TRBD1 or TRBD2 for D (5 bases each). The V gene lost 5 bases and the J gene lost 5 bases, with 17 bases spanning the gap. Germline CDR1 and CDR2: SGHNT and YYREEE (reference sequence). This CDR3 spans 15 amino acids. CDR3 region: CASSLSGRVDNEQFF. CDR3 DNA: TGTGCCAGCAGTCTTTCGGGGCGGGTAGACAATGAGCAGTTCTTC.

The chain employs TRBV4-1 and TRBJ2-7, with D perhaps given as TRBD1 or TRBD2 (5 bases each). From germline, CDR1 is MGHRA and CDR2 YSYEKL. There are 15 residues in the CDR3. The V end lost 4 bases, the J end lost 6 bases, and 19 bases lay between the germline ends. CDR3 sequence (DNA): TGCGCCAGCAGCCTCTACGGGGCGACGACGAGCGAGCAGTACTTC. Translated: CASSLYGATTSEQYF.

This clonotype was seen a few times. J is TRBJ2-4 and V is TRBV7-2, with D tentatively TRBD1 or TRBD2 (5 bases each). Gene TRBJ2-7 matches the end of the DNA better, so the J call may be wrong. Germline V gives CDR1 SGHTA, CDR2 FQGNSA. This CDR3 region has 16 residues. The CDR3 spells CASSYRGTGTRSEQYF. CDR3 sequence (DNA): TGTGCCAGCAGCTATAGGGGAACCGGGACGCGCTCCGAGCAGTACTTC.

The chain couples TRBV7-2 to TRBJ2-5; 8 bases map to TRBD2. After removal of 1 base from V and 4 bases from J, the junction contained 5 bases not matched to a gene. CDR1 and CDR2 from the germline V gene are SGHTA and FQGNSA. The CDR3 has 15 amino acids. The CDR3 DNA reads TGTGCCAGCAGCTTAGGGGGACTAGGTGGAGAGACCCAGTACTTC. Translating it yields CASSLGGLGGETQYF.

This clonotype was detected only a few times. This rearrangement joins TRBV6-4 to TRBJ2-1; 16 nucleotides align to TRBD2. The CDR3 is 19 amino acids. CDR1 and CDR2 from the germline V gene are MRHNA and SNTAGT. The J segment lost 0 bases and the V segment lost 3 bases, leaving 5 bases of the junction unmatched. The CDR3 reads CASSERGLAGGHSYNEQFF. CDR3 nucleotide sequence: TGTGCCAGCAGTGAGAGGGGACTAGCGGGAGGGCACTCCTACAATGAGCAGTTCTTC.

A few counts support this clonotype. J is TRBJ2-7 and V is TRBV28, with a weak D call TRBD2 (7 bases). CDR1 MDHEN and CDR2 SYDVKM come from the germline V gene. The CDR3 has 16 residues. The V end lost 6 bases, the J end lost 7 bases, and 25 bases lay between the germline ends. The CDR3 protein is CASSLKGGREISEQYF. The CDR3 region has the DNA TGTGCCAGCAGCCTTAAGGGGGGGCGGGAGATTTCAGAGCAGTACTTC.

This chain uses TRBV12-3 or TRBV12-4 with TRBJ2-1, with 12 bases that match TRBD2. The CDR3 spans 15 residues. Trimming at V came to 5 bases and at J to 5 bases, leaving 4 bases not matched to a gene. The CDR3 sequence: CASSPSGRAHNEQFF. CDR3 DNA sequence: TGTGCCAGCAGTCCTAGCGGGAGGGCTCACAATGAGCAGTTCTTC.

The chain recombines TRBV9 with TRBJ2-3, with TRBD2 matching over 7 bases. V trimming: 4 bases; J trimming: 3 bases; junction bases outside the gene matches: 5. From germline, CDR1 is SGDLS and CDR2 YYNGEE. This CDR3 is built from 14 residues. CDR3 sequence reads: CASSPTSRTDTQYF. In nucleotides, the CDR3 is TGTGCCAGCAGCCCGACTAGCAGGACAGATACGCAGTATTTT. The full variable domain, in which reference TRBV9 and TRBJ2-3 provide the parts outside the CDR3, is DSGVTQTPKHLITATGQRVTLRCSPRSGDLSVYWYQQSLDQGLQFLIQYYNGEERAKGNILERFSAQQFPDLHSELNLSSLELGDSALYFCASSPTSRTDTQYFGPGTRLTVL.

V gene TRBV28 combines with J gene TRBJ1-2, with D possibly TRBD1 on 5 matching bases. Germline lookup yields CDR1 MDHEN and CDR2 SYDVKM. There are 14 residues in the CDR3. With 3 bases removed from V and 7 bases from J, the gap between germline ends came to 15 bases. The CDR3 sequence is CASSFHRAGTGYTF. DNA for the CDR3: TGTGCCAGCAGTTTCCACCGGGCAGGGACTGGCTACACCTTC.

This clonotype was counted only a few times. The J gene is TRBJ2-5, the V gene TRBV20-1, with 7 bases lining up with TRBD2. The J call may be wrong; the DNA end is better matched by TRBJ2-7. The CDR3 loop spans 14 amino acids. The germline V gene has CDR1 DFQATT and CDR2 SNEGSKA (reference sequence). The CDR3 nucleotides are TGCAGTGCTAGAGTGGCTAGCGGCTTGCGCGAGCAGTACTTC. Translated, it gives CSARVASGLREQYF.

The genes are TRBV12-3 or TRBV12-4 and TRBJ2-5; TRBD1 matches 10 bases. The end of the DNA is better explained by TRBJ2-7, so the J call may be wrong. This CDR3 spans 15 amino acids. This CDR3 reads CASAWDRGLPYEQYF. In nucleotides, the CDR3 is TGTGCCAGCGCCTGGGACAGGGGTCTTCCTTACGAGCAGTACTTC.